What follows is one T cell receptor (beta chain) and its context. Its specificity is not known. Busulfan-fludarabine conditioning, marrow transplant, and cyclophosphamide on days +3 and +4 were administered. This sample is part of a study of T cells after posttransplantation cyclophosphamide. Study conclusions and caveats: Later blood repertoires were often dominated by clones from the donor CD8+ memory compartment.

Repertoires were generated with immunoSEQ multiplex PCR, while TCRdb's copy carries only in-frame clones and drops some. The repertoire consists of over 3,500 clones, with around 79% occurring once and the leading ten covering around 35%. The receptor's source is a male patient between 45 and 59 years old who received an allogeneic stem cell transplant from an unrelated donor, was CMV-positive, and had acute GVHD only. Some T cells may possibly be graft donor cells. This specimen was PBMCs, taken less than 30 days after a stem cell transplant with posttransplant cyclophosphamide.

The CDR3 region is CASSLVAGNNEQFF. CDR3 DNA sequence: TGTGCCAGCAGCTTAGTAGCGGGGAACAATGAGCAGTTCTTC. The chain is built from TRBV5-6 and TRBJ2-1; TRBD2 agrees at 8 bases. V was clipped by 2 bases and J by 5 bases; unmatched bases: 3. This CDR3 has 14 amino acids. The germline V gene encodes CDR1 SGHDT and CDR2 YYEEEE.